Only a few counts were recorded for the clone carrying this TCR beta chain. As yet, its antigen is unknown. These data belong to a study of T cells after yellow fever vaccination. Findings and caveats of the study: The CD4 and CD8 compartments had a small share of their clonotypes in common.

Researchers made TCR cDNA using 5'RACE template switching, and this step added a universal primer site and UMIs. Each CDR3 protein gets one entry after TCRdb re-called the 5' RACE reads with MiXCR. The sample gives roughly 330,000 distinct CDR3 sequences, around 6.8% of which show up once; roughly a sixth is in the top ten. The CDR3 has 15 residues. Trimming stripped 4 bases from V and 10 bases from J, with 20 bases between. Germline V gene sequence: CDR1 SGHTA, CDR2 FQGNSA. Source: PBMCs, taken approximately 40 days after the first yellow fever vaccination. The genes are TRBV7-2 and TRBJ2-1; D is possibly TRBD1 (5 bases). The clonotype originates from a man aged 18 to 35 who received the YFV17D yellow fever vaccine. The CDR3 spells CASSSPLTAGFEQFF. The CDR3 DNA reads TGTGCCAGCAGCTCCCCCCTGACAGCCGGCTTCGAGCAGTTCTTC.